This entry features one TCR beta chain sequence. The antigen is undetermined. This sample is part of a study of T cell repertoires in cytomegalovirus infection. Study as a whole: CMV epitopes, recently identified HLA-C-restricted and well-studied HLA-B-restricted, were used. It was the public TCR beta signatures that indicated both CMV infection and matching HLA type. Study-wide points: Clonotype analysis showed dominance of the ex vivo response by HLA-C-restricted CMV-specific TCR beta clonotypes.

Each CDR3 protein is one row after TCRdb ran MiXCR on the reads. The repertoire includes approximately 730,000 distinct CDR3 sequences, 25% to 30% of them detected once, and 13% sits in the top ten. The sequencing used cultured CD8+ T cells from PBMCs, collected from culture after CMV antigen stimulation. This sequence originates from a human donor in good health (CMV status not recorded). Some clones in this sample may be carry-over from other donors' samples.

CDR3 region: CASSTISMGSYNSPLHF. For the CDR3, the DNA is TGTGCCAGCAGCACCATAAGCATGGGCTCCTATAATTCACCCCTCCACTTT. The rearrangement joins TRBV7-9 to TRBJ1-6; no clear D. This CDR3 has 17 residues. V dropped 5 bases and J dropped 0 bases, with 14 bases sitting between them. The germline V gene encodes CDR1 SEHNR and CDR2 FQNEAQ (reference sequence).